A single sample gave rise to the 4 T cell receptor beta chains below, sequenced in a study of shared clonotypes between healthy human individuals. Profiled with immunoSEQ multiplex PCR; TCRdb holds only in-frame clones, not every one. The sample yields about 2.1 million clones, around 93% seen once. Naive-designated CD8 cells lacked CD45RO, were positively enriched for CCR7, and omitted terminally differentiated effector memory CD45RA+ cells. The specimen was naive CD8+ T cells from PBMCs. The source is a man aged 18 to 29 in good health. Some clones in this sample may be carry-over from other donors' samples.

The gene calls are TRBV10-2 and TRBJ2-7; 9 nucleotides agree with TRBD2. CDR3 length equals 14 residues. J lost 7 bases, V lost 8 bases, and 12 bases had no gene match. Germline V gene lookup returns CDR1 WSHSY and CDR2 SAAADI. The CDR3: CASVTGLAVLEQYF. Written as DNA, the CDR3 is TGCGCCAGCGTAACGGGACTAGCAGTTTTAGAGCAGTACTTC.

Details on this clone: Distinct nucleotide sequences in the sample also encode this CDR3. The J gene is TRBJ2-7, the V gene TRBV19; TRBD1 agrees at 11 bases. The germline gives CDR1 LNHDA, CDR2 SQIVND (reference sequence). CDR3 size: 14 residues. After removal of 9 bases from V and 2 bases from J, the junction contained 6 bases not matched to a gene. DNA for the CDR3: TGTGCCAGCACTCCGGGACAGGGGGCCTACGAGCAGTACTTC. It is translated as CASTPGQGAYEQYF.

The count of this clone is one. This sequence joins TRBV4-1 and TRBJ2-2, with 12 nucleotides matching TRBD2. The germline V gene encodes CDR1 MGHRA and CDR2 YSYEKL. V was clipped by 0 bases and J by 3 bases; unmatched bases: 5. CDR3 size: 18 residues. CDR3 nucleotide sequence: TGCGCCAGCAGCCAAGAAGCTAGCGGGAGGGCCGACACCGGGGAGCTGTTTTTT. This sequence encodes CASSQEASGRADTGELFF.

Remarks on this clone: Other nucleotide sequences from this sample produce the same CDR3. The chain uses TRBV27 and TRBJ1-5, with D unresolved. Trimming took off 6 bases at V and 0 bases at J, with 6 bases between the two ends. This CDR3 is built from 13 residues. Germline V gives CDR1 MNHEY, CDR2 SMNVEV (reference sequence). The CDR3 region has the DNA TGTGCCAGCAGAGACGGTAGCAATCAGCCCCAGCATTTT. It specifies CASRDGSNQPQHF.